This TCR beta chain was documented in a study of T cell responses to AZD1222 COVID-19 vaccine. Findings and limits, study-wide: Clonal diversity was possibly underestimated; the donors were predominantly white British and more often female. Just a handful of people given AZD1222 tested seropositive at baseline.

Remarks on this clone: Its antigen is undetermined.

Pooling of second doses given at about 4 or about 12 weeks was done. V lost 3 bases and J 4 bases, leaving 16 bases between the germline ends. The CDR3 spans 16 residues. The germline gives CDR1 KGHSH, CDR2 LQKENI. The protocol was immunoSEQ multiplex PCR, while the TCRdb copy is restricted to in-frame clones and leaves out a portion. The table has 130,000 or so clones, more than 85% seen once; the top ten hold 1.9%. The clonotype originates from an adult who received the AZD1222 COVID-19 vaccine. The rearrangement joins TRBV18 to TRBJ2-1; a possible D gene is TRBD2 (6 bases). Source: peripheral blood, taken 28 days after the second AZD1222 dose. CDR3 coding DNA: TGTGCCAGCTCACCCGTGGGGGGAGGACCTTACAATGAGCAGTTCTTC. Translated: CASSPVGGGPYNEQFF.